This T cell receptor (beta chain) was identified in a study of T cell responses to AZD1222 COVID-19 vaccine (dated by TCRdb to the early 2020s). Study-wide context: AZD1222 recipients whose second dose came at about 4 weeks and those whose second dose came at about 12 weeks were combined into one group, since spike-specific TCR depth and breadth did not differ between the two schedules. Trial participants were enrolled by age into subgroups of 18-55, 56-69 and 70-plus years, and approximately 150, 30 and 60 TCR-sequenced participants, respectively, were included in these subgroups. A total of 230 to 250 trial participants underwent TCR sequencing, of whom roughly 210 had received two doses of AZD1222 and some 26 had received two doses of the MenACWY control vaccine. The full study reports these points: No day 14 peak-response samples were available, so repertoires were characterized only after the peak T cell response. The whole spike protein was spanned by vaccine-associated CD4 TCRs, and dominant responses were seen in regions 160-218 and 743-854. Conclusions about previously exposed vaccinees were limited because only six AZD1222 recipients were SARS-CoV-2 seropositive at baseline. After two AZD1222 doses, both the breadth and the depth of spike-specific TCRs were significantly higher than at day 0 and than in MenACWY recipients. Reportedly, almost half of the unique spike-specific TCRs recognized epitopes lying outside the regions that are mutated in the B.1.351 and B.1.1.7 variants. The 56-69-year group was small, and its depth increase did not reach significance, likely because of low power. Participants were mostly white British and included more females than males, and it was suggested by the authors that clonal diversity may have been underestimated.

The CDR3 regions of human TCRbeta chains were analyzed by immunosequencing. From the authors' description of their analysis: TCRs in the repertoires were compared against a reference library of SARS-CoV-2-specific TCRs that had been generated with the MIRA antigen-specificity platform. Breadth was defined as the fraction of unique TCRs that were SARS-CoV-2-associated. Depth was defined as the fraction of total T cells that were SARS-CoV-2-associated. Each spike-specific TCR was assigned to its reactive spike region and to a CD4 or CD8 class using the MIRA data. Log10-transformed breadth and depth values were compared by one-way ANOVA with Sidak's multiple comparisons tests. Sourced from immuneACCESS, this table was stored by TCRdb with only in-frame sequences that have V and J called. A share of the clones is absent; for the studies checked, an unresolved V gene accounts for under half, and the remainder has no known explanation. V and J calls and clone size follow that table, whereas D and trimming were derived from the DNA. The sample table contains approximately 46,000 clones; only one count was recorded for 65% to 80% of them. 6.6% of the sample goes to the ten largest clones.

The CDR3 has 13 amino acids, counting the end cysteine and phenylalanine. Only the CDR3 region is kept as DNA, spanning 39 bases read in frame from base 1. CDR1 MNHEY and CDR2 SMNVEV are derived from the germline V gene (reference sequence). Between the V and J ends, shortened by 5 bases and 5 bases respectively, the junction contains 12 bases. The sample's time point label is to be understood as: baseline before first vaccination. Vaccinee samples came from UK trials COV001 and COV002, including a single-blind randomized controlled phase 2/3 trial of AZD1222 (ChAdOx1 nCoV-19) in healthy adults. Trial participant PBMC samples were collected at day 0 and day 28 after the second dose for TCRbeta chain sequencing. With regard to this clone: Its cognate antigen has yet to be identified. Base qualities are missing; no much larger clone stands one base away.

The receptor comes from an adult in good health. The specimen comprised peripheral blood, sampled on day 0 of AZD1222 vaccination. The sequence is built from TRBV27 and TRBJ1-2; the D region possibly corresponds to TRBD1 (6 bases align). The nucleotide sequence reads TGTGCCAGCAGTACCACAGGGTATTATGGCTACACCTTC. This yields the protein CASSTTGYYGYTF.